This T cell receptor beta chain is drawn from a study of blood T cell repertoires in COVID-19. Overall study: Italy, Spain and the United States were the sources of the convalescent and acute COVID-19 samples.

Repertoires were generated with immunoSEQ multiplex PCR, while TCRdb's copy carries only in-frame clones and drops some. In the table there are about 260,000 clones, about nine tenths of which are singletons. Per germline, CDR1 KGHSH and CDR2 LQKENI. This CDR3 comprises 15 residues. The junction had 11 bases not matched to a gene; V was cut back by 5 bases and J by 5 bases. The chain is built from TRBV18 and TRBJ2-7, with 8 nucleotides matching TRBD1. The material sequenced was peripheral blood. The origin of this receptor is a woman aged 40 to 50 who had recovered from COVID-19. The CDR3 region has the DNA TGTGCCAGCTCATTCATAGGACAGGGTATCCACGAGCAGTACTTC. It specifies CASSFIGQGIHEQYF. The full variable domain, completed using reference TRBV18 and TRBJ2-7, is NAGVMQNPRHLVRRRGQEARLRCSPMKGHSHVYWYRQLPEEGLKFMVYLQKENIIDESGMPKERFSAEFPKEGPSILRIQQVVRGDSAAYFCASSFIGQGIHEQYFGPGTRLTVT.